The 21 T cell receptor beta chains below all came from one sample that was sequenced in a study of identical twins. Via MiXCR, TCRdb re-called the 5' RACE reads, giving one row per CDR3 protein. The sample lists approximately 600,000 distinct CDR3 sequences; 7.1% were seen once. These same data were also listed under a study on yellow fever vaccine responses in identical twins.

The sequencing input was PBMCs. The receptors come from a woman aged 18-29 years in good health.

This clonotype was counted many times. The CDR3 DNA reads TGTGCCAGCAGCTTATTTGCAGCAACCACCGGGGAGCTGTTTTTT. As protein: CASSLFAATTGELFF. The chain has TRBV7-3 and TRBJ2-2; D is ambiguous. CDR1 is SGHTA, CDR2 FQGTGA, per germline. This CDR3 has 15 residues. Trimming shortened V by 2 bases and J by 4 bases, and 11 bases separated the two germline ends.

Only a few counts were recorded for this clonotype. V usage is TRBV7-2 and J usage is TRBJ1-2; 8 nucleotides agree with TRBD1. The germline V gene has CDR1 SGHTA and CDR2 FQGNSA. With 4 bases clipped from V and 4 bases from J, the junction kept 5 bases outside the gene matches. The CDR3 covers 14 residues. The CDR3 protein is CASSSRTGIYGYTF. For the CDR3, the DNA is TGTGCCAGCAGCTCGAGGACAGGGATCTATGGCTACACCTTC.

The chain uses TRBV5-1 and TRBJ2-5; 8 nucleotides line up with TRBD2. CDR1 is SGHRS and CDR2 is YFSETQ in the germline V gene. J was trimmed by 5 bases and V by 0 bases; bases with no gene match: 6. The CDR3 extends over 15 amino acids. The CDR3 DNA is TGCGCCAGCAGCTTGGCGGCGGGGGGTTGGGAGACCCAGTACTTC. Translated: CASSLAAGGWETQYF.

This clonotype was observed at least ten times. The chain employs TRBV20-1 and TRBJ2-1; 12 bases map to TRBD2. The V and J ends lost 0 bases and 8 bases, in that order; junction bases with no gene match: 5. This CDR3 region has 15 residues. In germline, CDR1 is DFQATT, CDR2 SNEGSKA (reference sequence). The chain's CDR3 is CSARDPTSGRYEQFF. CDR3 sequence (DNA): TGCAGTGCTAGAGATCCCACTAGCGGGAGGTATGAGCAGTTCTTC.

In its sample, this clonotype was seen a few times. CDR3 residues: CSAGRGTMNTEAFF. CDR3 coding DNA: TGCAGCGCCGGGCGAGGGACAATGAACACTGAAGCTTTCTTT. The genes are TRBV29-1 and TRBJ1-1; weak D call: TRBD1 (6 bases). Trimming pared 7 bases from V and 0 bases from J, leaving 15 bases between. The CDR3 sequence is 14 residues long. Germline V gives CDR1 SQVTM, CDR2 ANQGSEA.

This clonotype was counted a few times. At one end the junction does not follow the germline gene, possibly because of a read error. The V gene is TRBV28, the J gene TRBJ1-1, with 8 bases lining up with TRBD1. There are 14 residues in the CDR3. The germline CDR1 and CDR2 sequences are MDHEN and SYDVKM. This chain's CDR3 is CASTLQGVNTEAFF. In DNA form, the CDR3 reads TGTGCCAGCACTTTACAGGGGGTAAACACTGAAGCTTTCTTT.

This clonotype was counted at least ten times. The V call is TRBV5-5, the J call TRBJ2-5; 8 nucleotides line up with TRBD2. The CDR3 loop spans 14 amino acids. Germline V lookup: CDR1 SGHKS, CDR2 YYEKEE (reference sequence). V shed 5 bases, J shed 4 bases, and the junction held 7 bases outside the gene matches. CDR3 nucleotide sequence: TGTGCCAGCAGATTCGGACTAGCCCGAGAGACCCAGTACTTC. Its protein is CASRFGLARETQYF.

Ten or more counts support this clonotype. The chain joins TRBV5-1 to TRBJ2-1, with D possibly being TRBD1 (5 bases). Germline lookup yields CDR1 SGHRS and CDR2 YFSETQ. The CDR3 is made up of 17 amino acids. Trimming took off 4 bases at V and 0 bases at J, with 17 bases between the two ends. CDR3 amino acids: CASSHEQELSSYNEQFF. As DNA, the CDR3 is TGCGCCAGCAGCCACGAACAGGAGTTAAGCTCCTACAATGAGCAGTTCTTC.

A few counts support this clonotype. V is TRBV6-5 and J is TRBJ2-1, with D maybe TRBD1 (6 bases). The V end was cut by 0 bases, the J end by 3 bases, with 12 bases between. The germline V gene has CDR1 MNHEY and CDR2 SVGAGI. CDR3 length equals 16 residues. The CDR3 spells CASSYSGSRGYNEQFF. The CDR3, as DNA: TGTGCCAGCAGTTACTCGGGTAGCAGGGGCTACAATGAGCAGTTCTTC.

This clonotype appeared many times. V and J are TRBV15 and TRBJ2-1, with D unclear. V was trimmed by 1 base and J by 0 bases, leaving 13 bases between them. Germline loops: CDR1 LNHNV, CDR2 YYDKDF (reference sequence). This CDR3 region has 17 residues. The CDR3 DNA sequence: TGTGCCACCAGCAGAGTCATCGGACCGAGCTCCTACAATGAGCAGTTCTTC. Its protein is CATSRVIGPSSYNEQFF. Based on the CDR3 plus reference TRBV15 and TRBJ2-1, the full variable domain is DAMVIQNPRYQVTQFGKPVTLSCSQTLNHNVMYWYQQKSSQAPKLLFHYYDKDFNNEADTPDNFQSRRPNTSFCFLDIRSPGLGDTAMYLCATSRVIGPSSYNEQFFGPGTRLTVL.

Details on this clonotype: Compared with germline, one end of the junction differs, possibly owing to a read error. This chain joins TRBV29-1 and TRBJ2-7; 9 nucleotides align to TRBD2. Germline CDR1 and CDR2: SQVTM and ANQGSEA. The CDR3 has 13 residues. CDR3 coding DNA: TGCAGCGCCATTGTAGCGGGAGTCTACGAGCAGTATTTC. Protein: CSAIVAGVYEQYF.

This clonotype came up many times. Here the CDR3 reads CASRSSNEQFF. The CDR3 bases are TGTGCCAGCAGATCGAGCAATGAGCAGTTCTTC. This chain connects TRBV9 to TRBJ2-1; D gene unclear. The ends were cut back, 5 bases at V and 6 bases at J, with 6 bases in the middle. This CDR3 region has 11 residues. CDR1 is SGDLS and CDR2 is YYNGEE in the germline V gene.

This clonotype turned up a few times. The rearrangement links TRBV5-1 to TRBJ2-7; 9 nucleotides match TRBD1. The CDR3 extends over 14 amino acids. Germline assignment: CDR1 SGHRS and CDR2 YFSETQ. V shed 4 bases and J 7 bases; nucleotides not matched to a gene: 9. CDR3 amino acids: CASSPPGQGREQYF. The CDR3 DNA is TGCGCCAGCAGCCCCCCCGGACAGGGGAGGGAGCAGTACTTC.

This clonotype has more than one count but fewer than ten. The chain recombines TRBV2 with TRBJ2-5; TRBD1 is a possible D gene (6 bases). The CDR3 sequence is 17 residues long. CDR1 is SNHLY, CDR2 FYNNEI, per germline. The ends were cut back, 4 bases at V and 0 bases at J, with 18 bases in the middle. CDR3: CASSANRDIWYQETQYF. The CDR3 nucleotides are TGTGCCAGCAGTGCCAATAGGGACATTTGGTACCAAGAGACCCAGTACTTC.

This clonotype was counted between two and nine times. The rearrangement links TRBV3-1 to TRBJ2-3, with 7 positions matching TRBD1. The V gene's germline CDR1 is LGHDT and CDR2 YNNKEL (reference sequence). With V trimmed by 0 bases and J by 5 bases, 8 bases remained unmatched. The length of the CDR3 is 16 residues. The CDR3 loop reads CASSQDGVAGGDTQYF. CDR3 DNA sequence: TGTGCCAGCAGCCAAGATGGGGTGGCAGGGGGAGATACGCAGTATTTT.

V and J are TRBV24-1 and TRBJ1-2; D unresolved. Germline V gives CDR1 KGHDR, CDR2 SFDVKD. Trimming removed 6 bases at V and 2 bases at J, with 12 bases between. The CDR3 length is 14 residues. CDR3 bases: TGTGCCACCAGTAGGAACAACGTAAACTATGGCTACACCTTC. Encoded protein: CATSRNNVNYGYTF.

This clonotype was seen a few times. The chain is built from TRBV7-9 and TRBJ2-7; D ambiguous. CDR1 and CDR2 from the germline V gene are SEHNR and FQNEAQ (reference sequence). The CDR3 sequence is 13 residues long. Trimming shortened V by 1 base and J by 6 bases, and 10 bases separated the two germline ends. The CDR3 region has the DNA TGTGCCAGCAGCTTAGGGGGAATGGGCGAGCAGTACGTC. Translation: CASSLGGMGEQYV.

The rearrangement links TRBV5-1 to TRBJ2-1; possible D gene TRBD2, 6 bases. The CDR3 totals 16 residues. Trimming left V 0 bases short and J 2 bases short, with 12 bases between. Germline lookup yields CDR1 SGHRS and CDR2 YFSETQ. The CDR3 reads CASSLAAGRAYNEQFF. CDR3 nucleotides: TGCGCCAGCAGCTTGGCGGCGGGGCGAGCCTACAATGAGCAGTTCTTC.

This rearrangement joins TRBV29-1 to TRBJ2-7; maybe TRBD1 (8 bases). Between the trimmed V and J ends, which lost 2 bases and 6 bases, there was a span of 17 bases. The germline V gene encodes CDR1 SQVTM and CDR2 ANQGSEA. This CDR3 is 14 amino acids long. This CDR3 is CSVEIGQGGREQYF. DNA for the CDR3: TGCAGCGTTGAAATAGGACAGGGAGGGCGCGAGCAGTACTTC.

At least ten counts were recorded for this clonotype. The chain employs TRBV12-3 or TRBV12-4 and TRBJ1-1, with 9 bases fitting TRBD1. The CDR3 contains 15 residues. Unmatched junction bases numbered 11, after V lost 6 bases and J lost 6 bases. The chain's CDR3 is CASREGQGKSSEAFF. Written as DNA, the CDR3 is TGTGCCAGCAGGGAAGGACAGGGGAAGAGCTCTGAAGCTTTCTTT.

In its sample, this clonotype was seen a few times. The chain couples TRBV5-1 to TRBJ2-3, with a weak D call TRBD1 (6 bases). The CDR3 has 14 residues. Trimming stripped 0 bases from V and 4 bases from J, with 9 bases between. Germline V gene sequence: CDR1 SGHRS, CDR2 YFSETQ. The DNA of the CDR3 is TGCGCCAGCAGCTTGGACAGGGCCTCAGATACGCAGTATTTT. It specifies CASSLDRASDTQYF.